The rows below give T cell receptor beta chains drawn from one sample of a study of T cell responses to AZD1222 COVID-19 vaccine. The assay was immunoSEQ multiplex PCR, and TCRdb's table has in-frame clones only and misses some. The sample has fewer than 140,000 clones, roughly 88% seen once. The sequencing used peripheral blood, collected 28 days after the second AZD1222 dose. The receptors here all came from an adult who received the AZD1222 COVID-19 vaccine. Each CDR3 is given with its conserved first and last residue. The D gene is left open where the match is weak. Expanded clones get a size class; other rows say once, few or many, or leave the size out.

d_call clone_size j_call v_call cdr3_nt cdr3_aa
. . TRBJ2-2 TRBV20-1 TGCAGTGCTAGTTCGGCGGCCGGGGAGCTGTTTTTT CSASSAAGELFF
. . TRBJ1-3 TRBV28 TGTGCCAGCAGTTTCCGTGAGGGCTACTCTGGAAACACCATATATTTT CASSFREGYSGNTIYF
. . TRBJ1-4 TRBV4-1 TGCGCCAGCAGCCAAGGACCGGGGATTAATGAAAAACTGTTTTTT CASSQGPGINEKLFF
. . TRBJ2-7 TRBV25-1 TGTGCCAGCAGTGAATACGGCAGAGGGATCTACGAGCAGTACTTC CASSEYGRGIYEQYF
TRBD1 . TRBJ2-7 TRBV7-2 TGTGCCAGCAGCCCACGGACAGGCCAGCTGACCTACGAGCAGTACTTC CASSPRTGQLTYEQYF
TRBD1 . TRBJ1-5 TRBV6-5 TGTGCCAGCAGTTACGCCGAGGGACAGTATGCCCAGCATTTT CASSYAEGQYAQHF
TRBD1 . TRBJ1-1 TRBV5-1 TGCGCCAGCAGCCCGACAGGGGGGACTTCTCTGAACACTGAAGCTTTCTTT CASSPTGGTSLNTEAFF
. . TRBJ2-2 TRBV13 TGTGCCAGCAGCTTAGATGTGGCGGTGAACAGGAGGGGGGAGCTGTTTTTT CASSLDVAVNRRGELFF
. . TRBJ1-1 TRBV5-1 TGCGCCAGCAGCGACCCCAGACAAGGGAGGACTGAAGCTTTCTTT CASSDPRQGRTEAFF
. . TRBJ2-1 TRBV9 TGTGCCAGCAGCGTGTGGGGAGCCAATGAGCAGTTCTTC CASSVWGANEQFF
. once TRBJ2-1 TRBV25-1 TGTGCCAGCAGTGATATCGGTAACACTTACAATGAGCAGTTCTTC CASSDIGNTYNEQFF
. . TRBJ1-1 TRBV7-3 TGTGCCAGCAGCTTAACGCGTTCCTCTGAAGCTTTCTTT CASSLTRSSEAFF
TRBD1 once TRBJ1-2 TRBV29-1 TGCAGCGTTCAGGGGGTATATGGCTACACCTTC CSVQGVYGYTF
. . TRBJ1-6 TRBV7-2 TGTGCCAGCAGTGTGGGGTCACCCCTCCACTTT CASSVGSPLHF
TRBD1 . TRBJ1-3 TRBV7-2 TGTGCCAGCAGCCGTCTAAACAGGGGGCGGATTGGAAACACCATATATTTT CASSRLNRGRIGNTIYF
TRBD1 . TRBJ2-5 TRBV3-1/TRBV3-2 TGTGCCAGCAGCCAACACAGGGGAGAGACCCAGTACTTC CASSQHRGETQYF
TRBD1 . TRBJ1-2 TRBV19 TGTGCCAGTAGGACTCGGCCCGGGACAGGGGACTATGGCTACACCTTC CASRTRPGTGDYGYTF
. . TRBJ1-3 TRBV7-9 TGTGCCAGCAGCTCCCGGCCGATCTCTGGAAACACCATATATTTT CASSSRPISGNTIYF
TRBD1 . TRBJ1-3 TRBV13 TGTGCCAGCAGCGTCGACAGGGACTCTGGAAACACCATATATTTT CASSVDRDSGNTIYF
. few TRBJ2-5 TRBV6-5 TGTGCCAGCACCCGAGGGGAGACCCAGTACTTC CASTRGETQYF
. . TRBJ1-2 TRBV12-3/TRBV12-4 TGTGCCAACCAGAATGGCTATGGCTACACCTTC CANQNGYGYTF
TRBD1 . TRBJ1-1 TRBV11-2 TGTGCCAGCAGCCCCGGGACAGGCGGCCCGCCTGAAGCTTTCTTT CASSPGTGGPPEAFF
. . TRBJ2-7 TRBV7-9 TGTGCCAGCGCCACCCAAGGGGGGGAGCAGTACTTC CASATQGGEQYF
. . TRBJ2-2 TRBV19 TGTGCCAGTAGGTCCGCATACAACACCGGGGAGCTGTTTTTT CASRSAYNTGELFF
TRBD1 . TRBJ2-7 TRBV7-9 TGTGCCAGCAGCTCACAGGGGTCTTCGGGGCAGTACTTC CASSSQGSSGQYF
TRBD1 few TRBJ1-2 TRBV15 TGTGCCACCAGCAAACAGGGGGAGAGCTATGGCTACACCTTC CATSKQGESYGYTF
. . TRBJ1-1 TRBV3-1/TRBV3-2 TGTGCCAGCAGCCAAGATCGCAGGGTTACTGAAGCTTTCTTT CASSQDRRVTEAFF
. . TRBJ1-5 TRBV7-8 TGTGCCAGCAGCTTAAGGTGGGGCAATCAGCCCCAGCATTTT CASSLRWGNQPQHF
. . TRBJ1-5 TRBV19 TGTGCCAGTAGTGCGGAAGGGCTGGGGGAGAAACCCCAGCATTTT CASSAEGLGEKPQHF
. once TRBJ2-2 TRBV5-6 TGTGCCAGCAGCTTACCCCCTACTACCAACACCGGGGAGCTGTTTTTT CASSLPPTTNTGELFF
. . TRBJ2-3 TRBV5-1 TGCGCCAGCAGCAGGGGACAGGGACTAGTAGAGGGGTCTCCAGATACGCAGTATTTT CASSRGQGLVEGSPDTQYF
. . TRBJ1-5 TRBV15 TGTGCCACCAGCAGACAGGGGACTTTCAATCAGCCCCAGCATTTT CATSRQGTFNQPQHF
TRBD1 . TRBJ2-7 TRBV7-2 TGTGCCAGCAGCTTAGCGGGACAGGGCTCCTACGAGCAGTACTTC CASSLAGQGSYEQYF
. . TRBJ1-1 TRBV9 TGTGCCAGCAGAGACATACGGGGGAACACTGAAGCTTTCTTT CASRDIRGNTEAFF
. once TRBJ1-4 TRBV12-3/TRBV12-4 TGTGCCAGCAGTTTTGGCAGGAATGAAAAACTGTTTTTT CASSFGRNEKLFF
TRBD1 . TRBJ1-2 TRBV25-1 TGTGCCAGCAGGCCCGGACAGGGGTATGGCTACACCTTC CASRPGQGYGYTF
TRBD1 . TRBJ1-2 TRBV6-5 TGTGCCAGCTACGGACAGGGGCTATATGGCTACACCTTC CASYGQGLYGYTF
. . TRBJ2-2 TRBV5-4 TGTGCCAGCAGGAACGGAGGTCCCGGGGAGCTGTTTTTT CASRNGGPGELFF
. . TRBJ1-3 TRBV7-2 TGTGCCAGCAGCTTGCCAAGCTCTGGAAACACCATATATTTT CASSLPSSGNTIYF
. . TRBJ2-3 TRBV15 TGTGCCACCAGCAGAGAACAACTACTTAGCACAGATACGCAGTATTTT CATSREQLLSTDTQYF
TRBD2 few TRBJ2-3 TRBV6-1 TGTGCCAGCAGTGGGACTAGCGGGCGAACTTACACAGATACGCAGTATTTT CASSGTSGRTYTDTQYF
. few TRBJ1-1 TRBV5-4 TGTGCCAGCAGCTTGCAGGGGATTAACACTGAAGCTTTCTTT CASSLQGINTEAFF
. once TRBJ1-2 TRBV4-3 TGCGCCAGCAGCCACCCAGCGGGGGGCGCGGATAACTATGGCTACACCTTC CASSHPAGGADNYGYTF
. . TRBJ2-7 TRBV5-1 TGCGCCAGCCCCTCGGGGGCGGAGAGCTCCTACGAGCAGTACTTC CASPSGAESSYEQYF
. . TRBJ2-4 TRBV9 TGTGCCAGCAGCGCGAGGGTGCGGGGCCAAGACATTCAGTACTTC CASSARVRGQDIQYF
TRBD1 . TRBJ2-1 TRBV5-1 TGCGCCAGCAGCTTTTCCACCGGGACAGGGGGTTTCTATGAGCAGTTCTTC CASSFSTGTGGFYEQFF
. . TRBJ2-3 TRBV24-1 TGTGCCACCAGTGACAGCCCGTTCGATACGCAGTATTTT CATSDSPFDTQYF
. once TRBJ1-1 TRBV5-1 TGCGCCAGCAGCTTGAGTGGGCCGAACACTGAAGCTTTCTTT CASSLSGPNTEAFF